This TCR beta chain originates from a study of CD8 T cells in Susac syndrome. CD8+ and CD4+ T cells taken from blood had their TCR beta sequenced. CDR1 is SGDLS and CDR2 is YYNGEE in the germline V gene. Trimming took off 1 base at V and 11 bases at J, with 16 bases between the two ends. This CDR3 has 14 amino acids. It was with random hexamers that 0.5 to 1 ug RNA was reverse transcribed. TCRdb used MiXCR to reprocess the immunoSEQ multiplex PCR reads, holding one entry per CDR3 protein. The repertoire holds 120,000 to 150,000 distinct CDR3 sequences, with approximately 94% as singletons. The receptor was isolated from a human donor in good health. The sequencing sample was made of CD4+ T cells from PBMCs. The V gene is TRBV9, the J gene TRBJ1-5; unclear D gene. CDR3 nucleotide sequence: TGTGCCAGCAGCGTACATGACACATCCTTGGCCCAGCATTTT. Protein: CASSVHDTSLAQHF.